Below are 2 T cell receptor beta chains sequenced from a single sample in a study of a mutant IDH1 vaccine in newly diagnosed glioma. Profiling relied on immunoSEQ multiplex PCR, and the TCRdb table lists in-frame clones only, not all of them. The sample records about 65,000 clones, roughly 81% being singletons. Documented time point: week 23, last vaccination. Topical imiquimod was applied with each vaccine dose, which held 300 ug of mutant IDH1 20-mer peptide. These receptors' targets are unknown. This material consisted of PBMCs, taken from a glioma patient whose treatment included an IDH1 peptide vaccine. The receptors were gathered from a man aged 25-40 years with glioma.

The CDR3 DNA sequence: TGTGCCAGCAGCCAAGTCGACAGCTCCTACGAGCAGTACTTC. Translated, it gives CASSQVDSSYEQYF. The chain links TRBV4-2 to TRBJ2-7, with D maybe TRBD1 (5 bases). There are 14 residues in the CDR3. The V and J ends lost 1 base and 0 bases respectively, with 7 bases between them. CDR1 is LGHNA, CDR2 YNFKEQ, per germline.

The chain is built from TRBV11-2 and TRBJ1-1; TRBD1 is a possible D gene (5 bases). The CDR3 contains 15 residues. The V end was cut by 5 bases, the J end by 4 bases, with 17 bases between. CDR1 SGHAT and CDR2 FQNNGV come from the germline V gene. CDR3 DNA sequence: TGTGCCAGCAGCCCGGTGGGGGGAGGAATCACTGAAGCTTTCTTT. The encoded protein is CASSPVGGGITEAFF.